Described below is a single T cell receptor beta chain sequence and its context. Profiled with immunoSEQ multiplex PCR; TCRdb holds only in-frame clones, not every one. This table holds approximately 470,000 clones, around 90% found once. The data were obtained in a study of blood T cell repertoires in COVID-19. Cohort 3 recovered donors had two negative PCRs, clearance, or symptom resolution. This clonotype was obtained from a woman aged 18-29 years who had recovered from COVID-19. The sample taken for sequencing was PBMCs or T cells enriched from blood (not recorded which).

CDR3 nucleotide sequence: TGTGCCAGCAGCGGGCGCACAGATACGCAGTATTTT. Translation: CASSGRTDTQYF. V and J are TRBV9 and TRBJ2-3, with D uncertain. The CDR3 contains 12 residues. Germline CDR1 and CDR2: SGDLS and YYNGEE. V was trimmed by 3 bases and J by 1 base, leaving 3 bases between them.